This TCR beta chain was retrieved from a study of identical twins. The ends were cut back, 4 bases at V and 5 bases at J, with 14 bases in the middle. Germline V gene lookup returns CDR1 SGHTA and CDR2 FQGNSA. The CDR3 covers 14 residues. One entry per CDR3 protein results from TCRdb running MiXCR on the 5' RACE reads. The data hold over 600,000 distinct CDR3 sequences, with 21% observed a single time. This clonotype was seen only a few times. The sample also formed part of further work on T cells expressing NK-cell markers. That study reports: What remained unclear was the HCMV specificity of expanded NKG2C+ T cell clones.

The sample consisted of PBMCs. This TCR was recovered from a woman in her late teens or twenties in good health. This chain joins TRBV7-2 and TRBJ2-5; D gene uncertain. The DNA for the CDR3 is TGTGCCAGCAGCTCCCCCGGTTCCCGGGAGACCCAGTACTTC. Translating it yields CASSSPGSRETQYF.